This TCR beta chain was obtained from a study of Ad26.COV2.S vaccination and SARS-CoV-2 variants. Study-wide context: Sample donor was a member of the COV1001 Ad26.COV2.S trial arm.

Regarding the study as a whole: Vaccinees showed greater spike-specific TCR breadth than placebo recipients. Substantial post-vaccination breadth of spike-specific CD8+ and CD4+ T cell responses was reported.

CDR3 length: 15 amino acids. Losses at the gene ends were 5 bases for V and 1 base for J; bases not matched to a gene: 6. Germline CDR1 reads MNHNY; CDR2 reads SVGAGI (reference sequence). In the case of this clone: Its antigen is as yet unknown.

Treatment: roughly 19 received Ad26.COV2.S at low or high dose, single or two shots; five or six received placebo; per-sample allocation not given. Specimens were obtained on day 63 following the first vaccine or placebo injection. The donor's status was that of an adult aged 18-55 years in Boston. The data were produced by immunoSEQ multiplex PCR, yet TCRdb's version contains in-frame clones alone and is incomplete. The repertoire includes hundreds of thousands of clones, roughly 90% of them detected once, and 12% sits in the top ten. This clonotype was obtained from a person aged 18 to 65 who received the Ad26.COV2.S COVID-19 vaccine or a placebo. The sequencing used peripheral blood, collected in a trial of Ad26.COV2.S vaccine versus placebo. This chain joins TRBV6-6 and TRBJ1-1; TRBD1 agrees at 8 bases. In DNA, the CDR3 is TGTGCCAGCAGTGACAGGGGAAGGGGGAACACTGAAGCTTTCTTT. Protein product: CASSDRGRGNTEAFF.